This T cell receptor (beta chain) was identified during a study of cytomegalovirus exposure and HLA in healthy donors. The PCR made use of 60 Vbeta and 13 Jbeta primers. The table came from immunoSEQ multiplex PCR; TCRdb's copy has only in-frame clones and leaves some out. The sample shows approximately 120,000 clones, roughly a tenth of them seen only once. This CDR3 is 14 amino acids long. The germline gives CDR1 KGHSH, CDR2 LQKENI. V lost 1 base, J lost 0 bases, and 6 bases lay in between. Regarding the study as a whole: Testing in vitro showed three CMV-associated chains specific for CMV antigens. CMV serostatus was the only immune exposure information that was available.

This clone showed up just a few times. Its antigen is currently unknown. Sequences were obtained from PBMCs. The chain links TRBV18 to TRBJ1-1; no firm D call. The receptor was isolated from a woman aged 18-35 years in good health and CMV-seropositive. As DNA, the CDR3 is TGTGCCAGCTCACCACGGCAACTGAACACTGAAGCTTTCTTT. Translation gives CASSPRQLNTEAFF.